This TCR beta chain was recorded in a study of CD8 T cells in Susac syndrome. There are 11 residues in the CDR3. The V end was cut by 6 bases, the J end by 2 bases, with 5 bases between. Germline V CDR1 and CDR2: DFQATT, SNEGSKA (reference sequence). Reverse transcription used about 0.45 to 1 ug RNA and random hexamers. Each CDR3 protein is one row after TCRdb ran MiXCR on the immunoSEQ multiplex PCR reads. The sample has some 300,000 distinct CDR3 sequences; approximately 89% are singletons. The source is a human donor with multiple sclerosis. The chain joins TRBV20-1 to TRBJ2-1, with D unclear. Sample: CD8+ T cells from PBMCs. CDR3 loop: CSARTYNEQFF. The CDR3 bases are TGCAGTGCCAGAACCTACAATGAGCAGTTCTTC.